This T cell receptor (beta chain) was observed in a study of blood T cell repertoires in COVID-19. Authors' data handling: Reference gene primer amplification gave estimated nucleated cell counts. Clones were read by immunoSEQ multiplex PCR, and TCRdb kept only the in-frame ones, dropping some. D and trimming come from the DNA, and the V and J calls and clone size come from that table. Here the sample spans tens of thousands of clones, around 84% being singletons. This CDR3 is 16 amino acids long. Deletions cut 0 bases from V and 6 bases from J, with 18 bases between. Germline CDR1 and CDR2: MGHRA and YSYEKL.

V and J are TRBV4-1 and TRBJ2-7; D perhaps matches TRBD1 (6 bases). Sequences were obtained from peripheral blood. The receptor was derived from a woman of 80 years or more in a cohort sampled during active or convalescent COVID-19. This CDR3 is CASSQDRQESFFEQYF. For the CDR3, the DNA is TGCGCCAGCAGCCAAGATCGACAGGAGTCCTTTTTCGAGCAGTACTTC.